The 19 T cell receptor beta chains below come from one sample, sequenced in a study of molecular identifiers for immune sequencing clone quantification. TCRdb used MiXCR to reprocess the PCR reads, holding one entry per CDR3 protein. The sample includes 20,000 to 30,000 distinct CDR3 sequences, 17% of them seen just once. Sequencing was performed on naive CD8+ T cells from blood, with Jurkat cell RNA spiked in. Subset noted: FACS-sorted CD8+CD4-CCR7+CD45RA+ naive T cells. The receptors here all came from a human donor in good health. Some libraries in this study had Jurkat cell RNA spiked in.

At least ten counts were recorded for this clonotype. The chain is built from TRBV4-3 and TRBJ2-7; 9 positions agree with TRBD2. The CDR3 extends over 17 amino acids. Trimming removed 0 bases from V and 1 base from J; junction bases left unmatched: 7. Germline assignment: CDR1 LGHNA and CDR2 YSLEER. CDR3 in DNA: TGCGCCAGCAGCCAAGATCGGTCCAGCGGGGGGTCCTACGAGCAGTACTTC. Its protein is CASSQDRSSGGSYEQYF.

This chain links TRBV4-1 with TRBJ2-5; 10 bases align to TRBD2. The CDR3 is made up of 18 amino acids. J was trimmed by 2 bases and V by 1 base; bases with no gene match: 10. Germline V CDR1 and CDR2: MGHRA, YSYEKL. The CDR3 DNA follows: TGCGCCAGCAGCCAAGGGGAAACCGGGACTAGCGCTCAAGAGACCCAGTACTTC. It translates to CASSQGETGTSAQETQYF.

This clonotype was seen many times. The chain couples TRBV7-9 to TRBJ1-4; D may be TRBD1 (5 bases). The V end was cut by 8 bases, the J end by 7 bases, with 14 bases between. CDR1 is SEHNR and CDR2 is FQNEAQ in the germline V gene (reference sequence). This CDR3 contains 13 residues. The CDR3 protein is CASVRGGGEKLFF. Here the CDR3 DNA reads TGTGCCAGCGTTCGGGGTGGGGGTGAAAAACTGTTTTTT. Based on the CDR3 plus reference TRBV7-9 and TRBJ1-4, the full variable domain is DTGVSQNPRHKITKRGQNVTFRCDPISEHNRLYWYRQTLGQGPEFLTYFQNEAQLEKSRLLSDRFSAERPKGSFSTLEIQRTEQGDSAMYLCASVRGGGEKLFFGSGTQLSVL.

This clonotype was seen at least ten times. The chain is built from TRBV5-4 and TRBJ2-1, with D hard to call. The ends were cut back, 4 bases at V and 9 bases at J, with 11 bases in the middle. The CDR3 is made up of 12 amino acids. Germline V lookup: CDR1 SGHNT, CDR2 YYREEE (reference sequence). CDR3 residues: CASSPHDGEQFF. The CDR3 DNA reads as TGTGCCAGCAGCCCGCATGACGGTGAGCAGTTCTTC.

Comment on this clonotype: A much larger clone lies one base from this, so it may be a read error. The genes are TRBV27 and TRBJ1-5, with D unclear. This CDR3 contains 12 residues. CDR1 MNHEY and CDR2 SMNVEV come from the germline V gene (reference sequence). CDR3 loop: CVSSQAGQPQHF. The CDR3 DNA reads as TGTGTCAGCAGCCAGGCCGGTCAGCCCCAGCATTTT.

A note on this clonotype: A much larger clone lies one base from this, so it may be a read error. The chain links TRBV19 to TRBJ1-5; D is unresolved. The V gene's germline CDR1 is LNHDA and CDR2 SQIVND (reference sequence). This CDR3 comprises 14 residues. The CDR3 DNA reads TGTACCAGTAGTCCCTGGGAGAACGATCAGCCCCAGCATTTT. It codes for CTSSPWENDQPQHF.

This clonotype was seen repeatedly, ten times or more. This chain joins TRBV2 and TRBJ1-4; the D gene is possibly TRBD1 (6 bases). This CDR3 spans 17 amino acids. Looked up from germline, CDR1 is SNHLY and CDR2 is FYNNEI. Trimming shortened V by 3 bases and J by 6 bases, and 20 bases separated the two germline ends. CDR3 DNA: TGTGCCAGCAGTGAGGCAGGGGCCAGCACATGGGATGAAAAACTGTTTTTT. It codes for CASSEAGASTWDEKLFF.

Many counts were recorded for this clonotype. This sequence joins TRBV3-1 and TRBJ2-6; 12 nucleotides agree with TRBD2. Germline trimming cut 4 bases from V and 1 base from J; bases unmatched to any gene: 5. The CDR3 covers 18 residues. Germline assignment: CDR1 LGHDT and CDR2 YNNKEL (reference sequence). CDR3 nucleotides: TGTGCCAGCAGCCCTCTAGCGGGGGGGCCTTCTGGGGCCAACGTCCTGACTTTC. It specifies CASSPLAGGPSGANVLTF. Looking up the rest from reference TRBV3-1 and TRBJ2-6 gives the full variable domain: DTAVSQTPKYLVTQMGNDKSIKCEQNLGHDTMYWYKQDSKKFLKIMFSYNNKELIINETVPNRFSPKSPDKAHLNLHINSLELGDSAVYFCASSPLAGGPSGANVLTFGAGSRLTVL.

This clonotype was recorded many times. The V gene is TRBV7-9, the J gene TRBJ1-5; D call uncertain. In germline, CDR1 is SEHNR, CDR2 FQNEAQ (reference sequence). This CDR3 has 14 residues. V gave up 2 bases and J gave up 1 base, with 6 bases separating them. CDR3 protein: CASSLQESNQPQHF. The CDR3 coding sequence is TGTGCCAGCAGCTTACAGGAGAGCAATCAGCCCCAGCATTTT.

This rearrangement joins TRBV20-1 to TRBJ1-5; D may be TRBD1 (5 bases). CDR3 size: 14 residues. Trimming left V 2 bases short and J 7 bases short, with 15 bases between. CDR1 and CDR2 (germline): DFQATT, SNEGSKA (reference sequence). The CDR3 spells CSARLPGGGQPQHF. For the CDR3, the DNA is TGCAGTGCTAGATTGCCAGGCGGGGGACAGCCCCAGCATTTT.

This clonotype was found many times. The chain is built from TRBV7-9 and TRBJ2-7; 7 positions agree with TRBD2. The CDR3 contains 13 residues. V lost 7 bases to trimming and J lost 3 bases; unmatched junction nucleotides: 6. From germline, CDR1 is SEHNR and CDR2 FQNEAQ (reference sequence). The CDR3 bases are TGTGCCAGCAACATCGGACTAGACTACGAGCAGTACTTC. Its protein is CASNIGLDYEQYF.

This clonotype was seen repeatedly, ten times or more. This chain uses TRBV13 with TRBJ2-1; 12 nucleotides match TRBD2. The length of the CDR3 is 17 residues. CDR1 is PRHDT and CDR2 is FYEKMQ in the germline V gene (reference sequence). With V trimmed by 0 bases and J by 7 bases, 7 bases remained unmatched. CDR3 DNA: TGTGCCAGCAGCTTAGGCCTAGCGGGAGGGCCGGGGAATGAGCAGTTCTTC. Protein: CASSLGLAGGPGNEQFF. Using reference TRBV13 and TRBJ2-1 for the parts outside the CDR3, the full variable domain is AAGVIQSPRHLIKEKRETATLKCYPIPRHDTVYWYQQGPGQDPQFLISFYEKMQSDKGSIPDRFSAQQFSDYHSELNMSSLELGDSALYFCASSLGLAGGPGNEQFFGPGTRLTVL.

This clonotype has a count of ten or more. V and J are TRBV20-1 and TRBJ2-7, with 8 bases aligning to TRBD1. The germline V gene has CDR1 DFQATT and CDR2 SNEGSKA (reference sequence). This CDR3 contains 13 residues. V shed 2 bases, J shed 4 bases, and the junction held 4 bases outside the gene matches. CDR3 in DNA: TGCAGTGCTAGATACTACAGGGGGTACGAGCAGTACTTC. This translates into CSARYYRGYEQYF.

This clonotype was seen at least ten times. The CDR3 bases are TGTGCCAGCAGCCCACCATTGGGGGCCAACGTCCTGACTTTC. The encoded protein is CASSPPLGANVLTF. The chain has TRBV9 and TRBJ2-6; the D is unclear. Trimming cost V 4 bases and J 4 bases, with 9 bases left between them. The CDR3 is made up of 14 amino acids. The V gene's germline CDR1 is SGDLS and CDR2 YYNGEE.

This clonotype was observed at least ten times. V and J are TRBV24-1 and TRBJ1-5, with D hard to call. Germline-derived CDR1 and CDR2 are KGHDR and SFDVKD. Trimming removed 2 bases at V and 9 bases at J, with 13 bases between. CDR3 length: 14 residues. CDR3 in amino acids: CATSDYQVQWPQHF. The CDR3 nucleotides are TGTGCCACCAGTGATTACCAGGTCCAATGGCCCCAGCATTTT.

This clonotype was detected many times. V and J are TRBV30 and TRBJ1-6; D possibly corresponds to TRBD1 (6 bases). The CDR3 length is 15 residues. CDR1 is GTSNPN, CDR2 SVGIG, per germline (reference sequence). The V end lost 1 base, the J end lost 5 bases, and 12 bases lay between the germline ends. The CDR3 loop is CAWSGTAANNSPLHF. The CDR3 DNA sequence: TGTGCCTGGAGTGGGACAGCGGCTAATAATTCACCCCTCCACTTT. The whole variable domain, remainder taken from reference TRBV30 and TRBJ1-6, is SQTIHQWPATLVQPVGSPLSLECTVEGTSNPNLYWYRQAAGRGLQLLFYSVGIGQISSEVPQNLSASRPQDRQFILSSKKLLLSDSGFYLCAWSGTAANNSPLHFGNGTRLTVT.

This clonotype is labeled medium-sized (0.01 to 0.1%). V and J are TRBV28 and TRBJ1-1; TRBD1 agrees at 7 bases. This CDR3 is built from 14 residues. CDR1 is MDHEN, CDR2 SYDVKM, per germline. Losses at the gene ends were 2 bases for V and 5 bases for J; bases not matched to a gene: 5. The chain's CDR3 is CASSLVAGGTEAFF. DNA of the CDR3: TGTGCCAGCAGTTTAGTTGCAGGGGGTACTGAAGCTTTCTTT.

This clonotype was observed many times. The CDR3 here is CASSLLPGTKENEQFF. CDR3 nucleotide sequence: TGTGCCAGCAGCTTATTACCGGGGACGAAGGAAAATGAGCAGTTCTTC. The chain joins TRBV7-6 to TRBJ2-1, with D possibly called TRBD1 or TRBD2 (5 bases each). The CDR3 runs 16 residues. The germline V gene encodes CDR1 SGHVS and CDR2 FNYEAQ. V dropped 2 bases and J dropped 7 bases, with 18 bases sitting between them.

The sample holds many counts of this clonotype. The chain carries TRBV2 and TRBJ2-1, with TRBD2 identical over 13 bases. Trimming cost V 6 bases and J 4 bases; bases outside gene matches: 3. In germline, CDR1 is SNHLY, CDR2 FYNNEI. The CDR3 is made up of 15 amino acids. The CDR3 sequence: CASSGLAGAYNEQFF. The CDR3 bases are TGTGCCAGCAGCGGACTAGCGGGGGCATACAATGAGCAGTTCTTC.